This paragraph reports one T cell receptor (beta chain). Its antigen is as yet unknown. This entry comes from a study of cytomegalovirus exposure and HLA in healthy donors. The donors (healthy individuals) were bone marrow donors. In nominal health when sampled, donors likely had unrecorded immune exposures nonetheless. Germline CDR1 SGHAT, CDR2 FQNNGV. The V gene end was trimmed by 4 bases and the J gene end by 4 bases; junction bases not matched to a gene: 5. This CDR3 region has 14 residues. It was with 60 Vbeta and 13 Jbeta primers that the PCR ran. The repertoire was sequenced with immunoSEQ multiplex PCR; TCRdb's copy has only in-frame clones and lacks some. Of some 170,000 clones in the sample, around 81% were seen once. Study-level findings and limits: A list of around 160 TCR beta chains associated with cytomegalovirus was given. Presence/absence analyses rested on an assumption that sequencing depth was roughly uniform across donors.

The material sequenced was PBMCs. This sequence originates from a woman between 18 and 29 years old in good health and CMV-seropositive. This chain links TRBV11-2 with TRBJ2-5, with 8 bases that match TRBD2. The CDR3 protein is CASSSGGRVETQYF. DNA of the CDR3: TGTGCCAGCAGCTCGGGGGGGCGGGTAGAGACCCAGTACTTC.